This T cell receptor (beta chain) was documented in a study of blood T cells in healthy people across ages. PBMCs, at least 6 million per sample, were isolated. It was with a sample-barcoded 5' primer and a J-beta primer mix that a second PCR of roughly 6 to 12 cycles was run. TCRdb ran MiXCR on the 5' RACE reads and lists one entry per CDR3 protein. The sample consists of about 1,000,000 distinct CDR3 sequences, less than 50% of them appearing once. Remarks on this clonotype: The conserved phenylalanine or tryptophan normally closing the CDR3 is absent here, so this likely arose from a read error.

V was clipped by 1 base and J by 5 bases; unmatched bases: 4. CDR1 and CDR2 (germline): DFQATT, SNEGSKA (reference sequence). The CDR3 contains 14 residues. The specimen sequenced was blood. The sequence derives from a woman in her sixties or seventies in good health. The gene calls are TRBV20-1 and TRBJ1-5; 8 bases line up with TRBD1. CDR3 nucleotide sequence: TGCAGTGCTAGAGGCAGGGGGCAAGATCAGCCCCAGCATCTT. Protein sequence: CSARGRGQDQPQHL.